Sequencing of this T cell receptor beta chain was carried out in a study of CD4 T cells in relation to SARS-CoV-2 and coronaviruses. CD4+ T cells from unexposed donors were obtained before the COVID-19 pandemic (2011-2018). Naive and memory CD4+ T cells came from enriched cryopreserved PBMCs. Whole-study results and caveats: Pre-pandemic and post-infection samples never came from the same donor.

With 0 bases clipped from V and 7 bases from J, the junction kept 2 bases outside the gene matches. The V gene's germline CDR1 is SGHRS and CDR2 YFSETQ. The CDR3 length is 15 residues. This table comes from immunoSEQ multiplex PCR, and its TCRdb copy is limited to in-frame clones, with some not included. The table shows nearly 70,000 clones, with approximately 95% occurring only once. On this clone itself: What it recognizes is unknown.

The receptor was derived from a human donor in good health. Sequenced input: naive CD4+ T cells from PBMCs. Sample subset: naive CD4+ T cells isolated by negative enrichment. The chain carries TRBV5-1 and TRBJ2-1, with 12 bases fitting TRBD2. For the CDR3, the DNA is TGCGCCAGCAGCTTGGGGACTAGCGGGGTGAATGAGCAGTTCTTC. Amino acid sequence: CASSLGTSGVNEQFF.